This TCR beta chain appears in the sequencing data of a study of OX40 agonist ivuxolimab in advanced cancers. Study-wide findings and caveats: It was not determined which antigens were specifically recognized by the peripheral T cells that had undergone clonal expansion.

Turning to this clone: What it binds is not known.

Profiling relied on immunoSEQ multiplex PCR, and the TCRdb table lists in-frame clones only, not all of them. The sample yields more than 15,000 clones, about 83% seen once. The receptor comes from an adult with an advanced solid tumor such as melanoma, head and neck, liver or kidney cancer. The sequencing here drew on CD4+ or CD8+ T cells sorted from blood, taken in a trial of the OX40 agonist ivuxolimab.

The CDR3, as DNA: TGTGCCAGCAGCCCCCGGGTGGGCCCCACTGTCGAGCAGTACTTC. Translating gives CASSPRVGPTVEQYF. V is TRBV7-9 and J is TRBJ2-7, with D unresolved. V gave up 5 bases and J gave up 6 bases, with 20 bases separating them. The CDR3 contains 15 residues. Per the germline V gene, CDR1 is SEHNR and CDR2 is FQNEAQ (reference sequence).